Listed below are T cell receptor beta chains from one sample, sequenced in a study of cytomegalovirus exposure and HLA in healthy donors. The protocol was immunoSEQ multiplex PCR, while the TCRdb copy is restricted to in-frame clones and leaves out a portion. The repertoire has about 70,000 clones, almost 70% of them found once; the top ten carry around 17%. The sequenced sample consisted of PBMCs. These receptors were collected from a man in his forties in good health and CMV-seropositive. The CDR3 runs from the conserved cysteine through the conserved F or W. Some rows have no size entry. The others give once, few or many, or a class for an expanded clone.

cdr3_aa j_call clone_size v_call
CASSLDPRDRAYEQYF TRBJ2-7 - TRBV11-2
CASSLRAGSSYEQYF TRBJ2-7 - TRBV5-1
CASSGPRTGINNQPQHF TRBJ1-5 - TRBV6-1
CASSDGQKQETQYF TRBJ2-5 - TRBV2
CASSFPLRGRAGNEQFF TRBJ2-1 - TRBV7-9
CASSQGAGGYTF TRBJ1-2 - TRBV25-1
CASSFRTISYNEQFF TRBJ2-1 - TRBV5-1
CSSSHRLKSTDTQYF TRBJ2-3 - TRBV7-9
CAISVSSDRPKETYEQYF TRBJ2-7 - TRBV10-3
CASNAGGPGGDTQYF TRBJ2-3 few TRBV7-9
CASSVGLNYEQYF TRBJ2-7 large TRBV28
CASSIRQGADYGYTF TRBJ1-2 - TRBV6-5
CASSQVQNTQYF TRBJ2-3 - TRBV14
CAQARKNSSGANVLTF TRBJ2-6 - TRBV9
CASSADGGSYEQYF TRBJ2-7 few TRBV6-4
CASSFSGQGVEQYF TRBJ2-7 - TRBV5-1
CASSVEGGRFPYNEQFF TRBJ2-1 - TRBV2
CASRGTGEDTQYF TRBJ2-3 - TRBV2
CASSKDGGHKYGYTF TRBJ1-2 - TRBV7-8
CASSSPGTGGWNTEAFF TRBJ1-1 - TRBV25-1
CASSLDGTGAYEQYF TRBJ2-7 - TRBV19
CASSMGFRRELYEQYF TRBJ2-7 medium-sized TRBV19
CASSSLQGYTGELFF TRBJ2-2 - TRBV7-9
CASSSGQGVVDTQYF TRBJ2-3 - TRBV11-2
CASSSGQGQETQYF TRBJ2-5 - TRBV7-3
CASSRGQNTDTQYF TRBJ2-3 - TRBV18
CASSQAGFNTEAFF TRBJ1-1 few TRBV4-3
CASSYAGTAGGTEAFF TRBJ1-1 - TRBV6-5
CASSVGGTGRTAEAFF TRBJ1-1 few TRBV9
CASSSAPPPGGRWEQFF TRBJ2-1 - TRBV11-2
CASSYISGKETQYF TRBJ2-5 - TRBV6-5
CASSKTGLNTEAFF TRBJ1-1 few TRBV6-5
CAISEPDLIYEQYF TRBJ2-7 - TRBV10-3
CASSPPSGSYEQYF TRBJ2-7 many TRBV18
CASSSAVTSGRYYEQYF TRBJ2-7 - TRBV5-1
CASSQGQGRGETQYF TRBJ2-5 - TRBV6-6
CASSYGRQGHEQYF - few TRBV6-5
CAISESMASGDRNEQFF TRBJ2-1 - TRBV10-3
CASSQGRRDRPQHF TRBJ1-5 - TRBV13
CASSYGTGTDTQYF TRBJ2-3 - TRBV6-6
CASSIDSSIAIPFF TRBJ2-1 once TRBV19
CAWIRGTVHGYTF TRBJ1-2 - TRBV30
CASSIAGTGGAVSSYNEQFF TRBJ2-1 - TRBV19
CASSYNYRGPSYEQYF TRBJ2-7 - TRBV6-5
CAWASLVRYDTEAFF TRBJ1-1 - TRBV30
CASSVGGLGTEAFF TRBJ1-1 - TRBV6-4
CAWRLLGSSGNTIYF TRBJ1-3 - TRBV30
CASSLARTGTDTQYF TRBJ2-3 - TRBV28
CASSPGTGKIQPQHF TRBJ1-5 - TRBV28
CASSLDSGRYTDTQYF TRBJ2-3 - TRBV11-2
CASSPTSGQPYEQYF TRBJ2-7 few TRBV19
CASSVTSGGAGEQYF TRBJ2-7 - TRBV9
CATREAGRTGELFF TRBJ2-2 - TRBV15
CAISDGQGDNEKLFF TRBJ1-4 once TRBV10-3
CASRAGQGDSPLHF TRBJ1-6 - TRBV28